The 24 T cell receptor beta chains given below trace back to one sample, sequenced in a study of metastatic and nonmetastatic thyroid tumors (dated by TCRdb to 2018 to 2020). None of the patients had been given any treatment before thyroid surgery. Library creation used PCR. TCRdb lists the instrument as Illumina HiSeq 4000. In-frame beta chains were kept once TCRdb had trimmed the public reads at Q25 with fastp and called clones with MiXCR. Recorded for this sample are 20,000 or so clones; roughly 23% of them occurred a single time. The top ten hold about 7.5% of the sample. Input material: adjacent normal tissue. Receptor source: a female donor with papillary thyroid cancer or a benign thyroid nodule (not recorded which). Some clones in this sample may be carry-over from other donors' samples.

The chain's CDR3 is CASSRSFGNTIYF. The CDR3 DNA reads as TGTGCCAGCAGCAGGTCGTTTGGAAACACCATATATTTT. J is TRBJ1-3 and V is TRBV2; no definite D call. V lost 6 bases to trimming and J lost 3 bases, with 9 bases between them. The CDR3 loop spans 13 amino acids. In germline, CDR1 is SNHLY, CDR2 FYNNEI. Drawing the rest from reference TRBV2 and TRBJ1-3, the complete variable domain is EPEVTQTPSHQVTQMGQEVILRCVPISNHLYFYWYRQILGQKVEFLVSFYNNEISEKSEIFDDQFSVERPDGSNFTLKIRSTKLEDSAMYFCASSRSFGNTIYFGEGSWLTVV.

By share, this clone counts as medium-sized. The chain employs TRBV10-3 and TRBJ1-2; 9 nucleotides agree with TRBD1. Germline V gene data show CDR1 as ENHRY and CDR2 as SYGVKD. This CDR3 is built from 15 residues. The ends lost 6 bases at V and 3 bases at J; junction bases unmatched: 8. CDR3 coding DNA: TGTGCCATCAGGGGACAGGGAGCGATAGACTATGGCTACACCTTC. The encoded protein is CAIRGQGAIDYGYTF.

The gene calls are TRBV19 and TRBJ1-2; D gene ambiguous. CDR1 and CDR2 from the germline V gene are LNHDA and SQIVND (reference sequence). The V end lost 6 bases, the J end lost 8 bases, and 13 bases lay between the germline ends. The CDR3 spans 12 residues. The CDR3 DNA sequence: TGTGCCAGTAGATTGACAAATCGAGGCTACACCTTC. This gives the protein CASRLTNRGYTF.

This chain joins TRBV19 and TRBJ2-7; a weak D match, TRBD1 (6 bases). Per the germline V gene, CDR1 is LNHDA and CDR2 is SQIVND (reference sequence). The CDR3 is 13 amino acids. V shed 3 bases and J shed 5 bases, with 11 bases lying between them. CDR3 sequence (DNA): TGTGCCAGTAGTATTACAGGGACCAACGAGCAGTACTTC. Translating it yields CASSITGTNEQYF.

This clone was seen a handful of times. The rearrangement links TRBV6-5 to TRBJ1-1; D remains ambiguous. CDR1 is MNHEY, CDR2 SVGAGI, per germline. V was trimmed by 9 bases and J by 3 bases, leaving 5 bases between them. The CDR3 is 10 amino acids. The CDR3 is CASGYTEAFF. As DNA, the CDR3 is TGTGCCAGTGGGTACACTGAAGCTTTCTTT.

This clone is a singleton in its sample. One end of the junction is discordant with germline, which a read error may explain. V usage is TRBV29-1 and J usage is TRBJ1-1; TRBD1 is a possible D gene (5 bases). The CDR3 sequence is 14 residues long. Germline V gene data show CDR1 as SQVTM and CDR2 as ANQGSEA. CDR3 nucleotides: TGCAGCGTTGTCAATTTGGGACCGTCCACTGAAGCTTTGTTT. The encoded protein is CSVVNLGPSTEALF.

This clone turned up a few times. The genes are TRBV12-3 or TRBV12-4 and TRBJ2-7; TRBD2 matches 15 bases. Losses at the gene ends were 8 bases for V and 5 bases for J; bases not matched to a gene: 4. This CDR3 is built from 14 residues. This chain's CDR3 is CASGRTSGRDEQYF. In DNA form, the CDR3 reads TGTGCCAGCGGCAGGACTAGCGGGAGGGACGAGCAGTACTTC.

Details on this clone: Germline is not matched at one junction end, which may reflect a read error. The chain recombines TRBV7-9 with TRBJ2-2; 9 bases line up with TRBD1. CDR1 is SEHNR and CDR2 is FQNEAQ in the germline V gene (reference sequence). The CDR3 totals 15 residues. DNA of the CDR3: TGTGACAGCAGACCAAAACAGGGGGCTGGCGGGGAGCTGTTTTTT. Translation gives CDSRPKQGAGGELFF.

J is TRBJ1-5 and V is TRBV9; tentatively, D is TRBD1 (6 bases). This CDR3 has 14 amino acids. Germline CDR1 is SGDLS and CDR2 is YYNGEE. V was cut by 3 bases and J by 6 bases, with 13 bases left in between. Written as DNA, the CDR3 is TGTGCCAGCAGCGCCACAGGGTCGCGTCAGCCCCAGCATTTT. The encoded protein is CASSATGSRQPQHF.

The chain employs TRBV28 and TRBJ2-2; 13 bases are shared with TRBD2. From germline, CDR1 is MDHEN and CDR2 SYDVKM. V was clipped by 4 bases and J by 4 bases; unmatched bases: 6. CDR3 length equals 17 residues. The CDR3 DNA reads as TGTGCCAGCAGTTCGACTAGCGGGAGGTTGGGCACCGGGGAGCTGTTTTTT. Amino acids: CASSSTSGRLGTGELFF.

By proportion, this clone is large. V and J are TRBV9 and TRBJ2-7; weak D call: TRBD2 (6 bases). The germline V and J ends were trimmed by 1 base and 6 bases, with 20 bases remaining between them. Per germline, CDR1 SGDLS and CDR2 YYNGEE. This CDR3 spans 16 amino acids. CDR3 region: CASSVRAEGGRTEQYF. In nucleotides, the CDR3 is TGTGCCAGCAGCGTAAGGGCAGAGGGAGGTCGTACCGAGCAGTACTTC.

The rearrangement joins TRBV11-2 to TRBJ2-2; tentative D call: TRBD2 (6 bases). CDR3 length: 14 residues. V lost 2 bases, J lost 8 bases, and 12 bases lay in between. Germline V gene data show CDR1 as SGHAT and CDR2 as FQNNGV. Written as DNA, the CDR3 is TGTGCCAGCAGCTTAACTGGAGGGCCTGGGGAGCTGTTTTTT. Translating it yields CASSLTGGPGELFF.

This clone was recorded many times. The V gene is TRBV7-2, the J gene TRBJ2-4; 7 nucleotides align to TRBD1. V lost 1 base, J lost 9 bases, and 6 bases stayed unmatched. This CDR3 region has 14 residues. The V gene's germline CDR1 is SGHTA and CDR2 FQGNSA. The CDR3, as DNA: TGTGCCAGCAGCTTAGGACAGGGTTTAAGCATTCAGTACTTC. Residues: CASSLGQGLSIQYF.

The V gene is TRBV20-1, the J gene TRBJ1-2, with D possibly being TRBD1 (6 bases). Germline CDR1 and CDR2: DFQATT and SNEGSKA (reference sequence). The germline V and J ends were trimmed by 5 bases and 2 bases, with 15 bases remaining between them. CDR3 length: 14 residues. The CDR3 here is CSAAGTPSNYGYTF. The DNA of the CDR3 is TGCAGTGCTGCCGGGACACCCTCGAACTATGGCTACACCTTC.

The V and J genes are TRBV28 and TRBJ2-3, with D tentatively TRBD1 (6 bases). The CDR3 sequence is 12 residues long. Trimming stripped 6 bases from V and 7 bases from J, with 11 bases between. Per germline, CDR1 MDHEN and CDR2 SYDVKM. Written as DNA, the CDR3 is TGTGCCAGCAGCATAACAGGGAATACGCAGTATTTT. The encoded protein is CASSITGNTQYF.

V and J are TRBV12-3 or TRBV12-4 and TRBJ1-5; D might be TRBD1 (5 bases). Trimming removed 0 bases at V and 2 bases at J, with 14 bases between. This CDR3 is 17 amino acids long. CDR3 coding DNA: TGTGCCAGCAGTTTAGCGCGTGGGGGATTGGGCAATCAGCCCCAGCATTTT. Encoded protein: CASSLARGGLGNQPQHF.

The table lists this clone with many counts. The rearrangement links TRBV4-3 to TRBJ2-7; 9 bases are a match to TRBD2. The germline gives CDR1 LGHNA, CDR2 YSLEER. The CDR3 loop spans 15 amino acids. V trimming: 4 bases; J trimming: 4 bases; junction bases outside the gene matches: 8. For the CDR3, the DNA is TGCGCCAGCAGCCTTCAGACGACTAGCGGATACGAGCAGTACTTC. Translation gives CASSLQTTSGYEQYF.

CDR3 in amino acids: CASSWQGPYNSPLHF. The DNA for the CDR3 is TGCGCCAGCAGCTGGCAGGGCCCCTATAATTCACCCCTCCACTTT. The chain links TRBV5-1 to TRBJ1-6; D perhaps matches TRBD1 (5 bases). The CDR3 spans 15 residues. The ends were cut back, 3 bases at V and 2 bases at J, with 9 bases in the middle. Germline CDR1 is SGHRS and CDR2 is YFSETQ.

This clone was counted many times. The CDR3 spells CASSLRPMQETQYF. CDR3 coding DNA: TGTGCCAGCAGCTTAAGGCCAATGCAAGAGACCCAGTACTTC. The chain links TRBV7-3 to TRBJ2-5; D gene ambiguous. V lost 1 base and J lost 2, with 8 bases in between. The CDR3 runs 14 residues. Germline CDR1 reads SGHTA; CDR2 reads FQGTGA. The full variable domain, completed using reference TRBV7-3 and TRBJ2-5, is GAGVSQTPSNKVTEKGKYVELRCDPISGHTALYWYRQSLGQGPEFLIYFQGTGAADDSGLPNDRFFAVRPEGSVSTLKIQRTERGDSAVYLCASSLRPMQETQYFGPGTRLLVL.

This clone was recorded at least ten times. This chain links TRBV3-1 with TRBJ2-1; 12 bases map to TRBD2. The CDR3 contains 15 residues. The V and J ends lost 4 bases and 8 bases, in that order; junction bases with no gene match: 6. The V gene's germline CDR1 is LGHDT and CDR2 YNNKEL (reference sequence). This chain's CDR3 is CASSRLAGVGDEQFF. CDR3 coding DNA: TGTGCCAGCAGCCGACTAGCGGGAGTAGGCGATGAGCAGTTCTTC.

This chain connects TRBV20-1 to TRBJ2-3; D uncertain. Germline V gives CDR1 DFQATT, CDR2 SNEGSKA (reference sequence). V was trimmed by 3 bases and J by 4 bases, leaving 5 bases between them. The CDR3 extends over 11 amino acids. The CDR3: CSASKSDTQYF. In nucleotides, the CDR3 is TGCAGTGCTAGTAAGTCAGATACGCAGTATTTT.

The genes are TRBV6-2 or TRBV6-3 and TRBJ1-5; 7 nucleotides align to TRBD1. V gave up 6 bases and J gave up 0 bases; unmatched junction bases: 5. This CDR3 contains 15 residues. Germline-derived CDR1 and CDR2 are MNHEY and SVGEGT. The CDR3 DNA is TGTGCCAGCAGGGGACAGTCGTATAGCAATCAGCCCCAGCATTTT. Its protein is CASRGQSYSNQPQHF.

This clone is labeled as large. The chain recombines TRBV12-3 or TRBV12-4 with TRBJ2-5, with D possibly being TRBD1 (6 bases). Trimming pared 2 bases from V and 5 bases from J, leaving 12 bases between. The CDR3 has 14 amino acids. Written as DNA, the CDR3 is TGTGCCAGCAGTTTATACAGGGTTGGGGAGACCCAGTACTTC. As protein: CASSLYRVGETQYF.

This clone counts as medium-sized (0.01 to 0.1%). This chain links TRBV6-5 with TRBJ2-3; TRBD2 might be the D (5 bases). The germline V and J ends were trimmed by 0 bases and 5 bases, with 9 bases remaining between them. The CDR3 sequence is 14 residues long. The germline V gene encodes CDR1 MNHEY and CDR2 SVGAGI. The CDR3 nucleotides read TGTGCCAGCAGTTACTCGCGAGAGGGAGATACGCAGTATTTT. Its translation: CASSYSREGDTQYF.